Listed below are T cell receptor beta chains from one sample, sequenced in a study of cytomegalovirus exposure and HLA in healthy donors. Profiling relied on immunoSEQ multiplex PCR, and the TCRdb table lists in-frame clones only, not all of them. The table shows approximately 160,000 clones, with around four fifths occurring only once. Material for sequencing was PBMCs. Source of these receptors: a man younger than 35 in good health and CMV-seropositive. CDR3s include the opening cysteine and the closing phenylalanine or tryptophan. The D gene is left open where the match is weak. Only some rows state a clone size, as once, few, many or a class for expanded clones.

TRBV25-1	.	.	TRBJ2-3	CASSEGWGGTDTQYF	TGTGCCAGCAGTGAAGGGTGGGGGGGCACAGATACGCAGTATTTT
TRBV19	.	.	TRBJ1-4	CASSTPGNRHEKLFF	TGTGCCAGTAGTACTCCGGGTAATCGTCATGAAAAACTGTTTTTT
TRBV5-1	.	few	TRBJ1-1	CASSLDPGRGTEAFF	TGCGCCAGCAGCTTGGATCCAGGGAGGGGAACTGAAGCTTTCTTT
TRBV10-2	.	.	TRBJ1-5	CASSESKFSSGGLRNQPQHF	TGCGCCAGCAGTGAGTCGAAATTTTCGTCGGGGGGCCTTAGAAATCAGCCCCAGCATTTT
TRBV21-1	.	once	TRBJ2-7	CASSKVARSFHVYEQYF	TGTGCCAGCAGCAAAGTGGCGCGGTCGTTCCATGTCTACGAGCAGTACTTC
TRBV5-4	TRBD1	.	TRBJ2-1	CASSLEDRDLEQFF	TGTGCCAGCAGCTTAGAAGACAGGGACCTGGAGCAGTTCTTC
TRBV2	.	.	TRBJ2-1	CASSGTGSYNEQFF	TGTGCCAGCAGTGGGACTGGCTCCTACAATGAGCAGTTCTTC
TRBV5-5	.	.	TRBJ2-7	CASSLNYEQYF	TGTGCCAGCAGCCTAAACTACGAGCAGTACTTC
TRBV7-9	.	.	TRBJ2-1	CAKLVSSYNEQFF	TGTGCCAAACTAGTGAGCTCCTACAATGAGCAGTTCTTC
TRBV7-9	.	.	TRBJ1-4	CASSFQGTNEKLFF	TGTGCCAGCAGCTTTCAGGGGACTAATGAAAAACTGTTTTTT
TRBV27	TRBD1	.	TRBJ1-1	CASAPGQANTEAFF	TGTGCCAGCGCTCCGGGACAGGCTAACACTGAAGCTTTCTTT
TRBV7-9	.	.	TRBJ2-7	CASSAGRSSYEQYF	TGTGCCAGCAGCGCCGGTCGGAGCTCCTACGAGCAGTACTTC
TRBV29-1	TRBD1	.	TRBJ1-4	CSVEDEGATNEKLFF	TGCAGCGTTGAAGATGAGGGGGCTACTAATGAAAAACTGTTTTTT
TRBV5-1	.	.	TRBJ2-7	CASSLTSGEQYEQYF	TGCGCCAGCAGCCTGACTAGTGGGGAACAATACGAGCAGTACTTC
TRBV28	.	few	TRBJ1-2	CASSFRTFEGGYTF	TGTGCCAGCAGTTTCCGGACATTCGAAGGTGGCTACACCTTC
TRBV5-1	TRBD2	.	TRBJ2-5	CASSLGTGLAGDGAQYF	TGCGCCAGCAGCTTAGGGACAGGACTAGCGGGGGATGGGGCCCAGTACTTC
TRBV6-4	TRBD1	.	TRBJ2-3	CASSDSIGQGTDTQYF	TGTGCCAGCAGTGACTCGATCGGACAGGGCACAGATACGCAGTATTTT
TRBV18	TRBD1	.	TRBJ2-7	CASSPRTGGFYEQYF	TGTGCCAGCTCACCAAGGACAGGGGGTTTCTACGAGCAGTACTTC